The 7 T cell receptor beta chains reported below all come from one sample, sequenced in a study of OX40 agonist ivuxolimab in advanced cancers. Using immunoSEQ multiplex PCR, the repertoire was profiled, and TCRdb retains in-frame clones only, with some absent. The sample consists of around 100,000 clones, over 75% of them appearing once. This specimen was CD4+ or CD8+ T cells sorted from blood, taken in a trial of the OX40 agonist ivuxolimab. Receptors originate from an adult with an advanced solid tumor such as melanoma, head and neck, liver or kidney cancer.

The CDR3: CASSPDRTSGNTIYF. CDR3 sequence (DNA): TGTGCCAGCAGCCCAGACAGAACCTCTGGAAACACCATATATTTT. This chain links TRBV5-6 with TRBJ1-3, with D tentatively TRBD1 (5 bases). CDR3 length: 15 amino acids. In germline, CDR1 is SGHDT, CDR2 YYEEEE. V was cut by 4 bases and J by 0 bases, with 11 bases left in between.

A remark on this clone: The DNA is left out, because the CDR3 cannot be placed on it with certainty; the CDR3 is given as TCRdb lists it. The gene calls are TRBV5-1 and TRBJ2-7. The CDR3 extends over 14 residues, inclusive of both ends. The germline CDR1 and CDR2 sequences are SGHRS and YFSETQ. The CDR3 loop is CASSTSGGSYEQYF.

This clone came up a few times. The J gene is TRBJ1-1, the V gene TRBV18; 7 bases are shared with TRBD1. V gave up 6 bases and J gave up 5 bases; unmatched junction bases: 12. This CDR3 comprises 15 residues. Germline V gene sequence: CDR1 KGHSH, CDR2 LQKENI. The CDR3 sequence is CASSPPGGRWTEAFF. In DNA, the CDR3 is TGTGCCAGCTCGCCGCCAGGGGGGCGATGGACTGAAGCTTTCTTT.

Here the CDR3 reads CASSQAPVLNQPQHF. In DNA form, the CDR3 reads TGCGCCAGCAGCCAAGCGCCCGTTCTCAATCAGCCCCAGCATTTT. The V call is TRBV4-1, the J call TRBJ1-5, with D unresolved. The CDR3 has 15 amino acids. Trimming shortened V by 1 base and J by 3 bases, and 10 bases separated the two germline ends. Germline V gene lookup returns CDR1 MGHRA and CDR2 YSYEKL.

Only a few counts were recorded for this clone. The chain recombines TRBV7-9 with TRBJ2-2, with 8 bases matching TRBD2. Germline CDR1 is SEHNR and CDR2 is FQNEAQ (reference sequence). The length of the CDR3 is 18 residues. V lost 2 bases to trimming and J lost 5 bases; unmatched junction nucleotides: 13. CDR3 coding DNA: TGTGCCAGCAGCTTATCCCCCACCGGGAGGGGGGCGACCGGGGAGCTGTTTTTT. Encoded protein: CASSLSPTGRGATGELFF.

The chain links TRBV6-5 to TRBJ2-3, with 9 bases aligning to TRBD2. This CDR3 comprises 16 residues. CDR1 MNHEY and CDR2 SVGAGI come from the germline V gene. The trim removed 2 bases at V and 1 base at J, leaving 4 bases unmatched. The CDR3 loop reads CASSYGLATGTDTQYF. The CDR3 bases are TGTGCCAGCAGTTACGGACTAGCGACGGGCACAGATACGCAGTATTTT.

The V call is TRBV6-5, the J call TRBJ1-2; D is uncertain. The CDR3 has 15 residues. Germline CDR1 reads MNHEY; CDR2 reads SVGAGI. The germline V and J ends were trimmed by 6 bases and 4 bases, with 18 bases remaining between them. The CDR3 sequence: CASSSLGTRGYGYTF. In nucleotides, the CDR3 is TGTGCCAGCAGCTCACTTGGTACGCGGGGCTATGGCTACACCTTC.